This passage covers 5 T cell receptor beta chains from one sample sequenced in a study of blood T cell repertoires in COVID-19. Here immunoSEQ multiplex PCR was the method, and the copy in TCRdb shows in-frame clones only, minus some. This sample has about 270,000 clones; over 75% occur once, and the top ten carry approximately 12%. Source material: peripheral blood. The receptors derive from a human donor in a cohort sampled during active COVID-19.

This sequence joins TRBV5-1 and TRBJ1-1, with D maybe TRBD1 (6 bases). CDR1 is SGHRS and CDR2 is YFSETQ in the germline V gene. V lost 0 bases and J 7 bases, leaving 10 bases between the germline ends. This CDR3 is 13 amino acids long. This chain's CDR3 is CASSLAGAVEAFF. The CDR3 DNA reads TGCGCCAGCAGCTTGGCAGGGGCCGTTGAAGCTTTCTTT.

This clone was counted a few times. The chain employs TRBV29-1 and TRBJ1-2; a weak D match, TRBD1 (5 bases). The CDR3 has 14 amino acids. The V gene lost 1 base and the J gene lost 4 bases, with 13 bases spanning the gap. CDR1 SQVTM and CDR2 ANQGSEA come from the germline V gene. CDR3 DNA sequence: TGCAGCGTTGAAGGCCAGGGAGGCGGCTATGGCTACACCTTC. As protein: CSVEGQGGGYGYTF. The full variable domain, in which reference TRBV29-1 and TRBJ1-2 provide the parts outside the CDR3, is SAVISQKPSRDICQRGTSLTIQCQVDSQVTMMFWYRQQPGQSLTLIATANQGSEATYESGFVIDKFPISRPNLTFSTLTVSNMSPEDSSIYLCSVEGQGGGYGYTFGSGTRLTVV.

V gene TRBV5-6 combines with J gene TRBJ2-2; possibly TRBD2 for D (6 bases). V shed 1 base and J shed 7 bases, with 11 bases lying between them. The germline V gene has CDR1 SGHDT and CDR2 YYEEEE. This CDR3 contains 14 residues. The CDR3 region has the DNA TGTGCCAGCAGCTTGAAAGGGCGGGACGGGGAGCTGTTTTTT. Its translation: CASSLKGRDGELFF.

The chain recombines TRBV3-1 (or the pseudogene TRBV3-2) with TRBJ2-1; 11 positions match TRBD1. Germline CDR1 reads LGHDT; CDR2 reads YNNKEL (reference sequence). With 2 bases clipped from V and 5 bases from J, the junction kept 2 bases outside the gene matches. The CDR3 runs to 15 residues. The CDR3 DNA reads TGTGCCAGCAGCCAACGGACAGGGGGCCACAATGAGCAGTTCTTC. Translation gives CASSQRTGGHNEQFF.

V usage is TRBV6-1 and J usage is TRBJ1-2; D is undetermined. Per the germline V gene, CDR1 is MNHNS and CDR2 is SASEGT. Trimming removed 1 base from V and 2 bases from J, with 11 bases in between. This CDR3 comprises 15 residues. In DNA form, the CDR3 reads TGTGCCAGCAGTGAAGGGAGCCCCGTCAACTATGGCTACACCTTC. This translates into CASSEGSPVNYGYTF.